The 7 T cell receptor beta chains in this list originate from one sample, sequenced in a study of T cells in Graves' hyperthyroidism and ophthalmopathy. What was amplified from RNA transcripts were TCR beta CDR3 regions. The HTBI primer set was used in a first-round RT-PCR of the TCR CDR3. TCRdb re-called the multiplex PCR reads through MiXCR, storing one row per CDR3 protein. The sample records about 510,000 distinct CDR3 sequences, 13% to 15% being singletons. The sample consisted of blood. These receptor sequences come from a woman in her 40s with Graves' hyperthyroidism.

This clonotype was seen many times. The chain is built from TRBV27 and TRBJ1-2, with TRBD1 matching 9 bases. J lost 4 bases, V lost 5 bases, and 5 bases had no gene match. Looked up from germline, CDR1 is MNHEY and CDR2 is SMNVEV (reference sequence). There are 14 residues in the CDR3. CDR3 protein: CASSKQGAGYGYTF. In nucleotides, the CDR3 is TGTGCCAGCAGTAAACAGGGGGCAGGCTATGGCTACACCTTC.

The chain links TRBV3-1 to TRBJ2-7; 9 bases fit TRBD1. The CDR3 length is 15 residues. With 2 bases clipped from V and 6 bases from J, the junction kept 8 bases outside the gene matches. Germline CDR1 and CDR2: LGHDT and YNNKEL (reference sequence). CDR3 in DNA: TGTGCCAGCAGCCAAAGACTGGACAGGGGATCCGAGCAGTACTTC. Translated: CASSQRLDRGSEQYF.

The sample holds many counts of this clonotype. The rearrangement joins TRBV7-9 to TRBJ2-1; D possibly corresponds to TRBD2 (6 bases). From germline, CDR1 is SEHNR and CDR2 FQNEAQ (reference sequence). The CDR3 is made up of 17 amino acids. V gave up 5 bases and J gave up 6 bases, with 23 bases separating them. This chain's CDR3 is CASSPLAGSSNLNEQFF. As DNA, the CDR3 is TGTGCCAGCAGCCCACTGGCGGGAAGTTCAAACCTCAATGAGCAGTTCTTC.

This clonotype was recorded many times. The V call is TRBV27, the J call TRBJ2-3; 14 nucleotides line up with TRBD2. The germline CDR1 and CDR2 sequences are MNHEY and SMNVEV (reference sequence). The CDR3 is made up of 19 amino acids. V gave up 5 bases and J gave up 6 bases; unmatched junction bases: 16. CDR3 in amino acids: CASSQPGTSGSSIADTQYF. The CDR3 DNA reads TGTGCCAGCAGTCAACCCGGGACTAGCGGGAGTTCAATAGCGGATACGCAGTATTTT.

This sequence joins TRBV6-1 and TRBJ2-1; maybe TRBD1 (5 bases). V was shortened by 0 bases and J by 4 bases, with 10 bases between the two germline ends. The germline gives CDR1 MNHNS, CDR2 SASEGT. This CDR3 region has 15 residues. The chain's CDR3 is CASSEAGRQYNEQFF. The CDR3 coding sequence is TGTGCCAGCAGTGAAGCTGGACGACAGTACAATGAGCAGTTCTTC.

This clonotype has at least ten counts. The CDR3 region has the DNA TGCGCCAGCAGCGAAAAACCAGGGTATTCGTACAATGAGCAGTTCTTC. Protein sequence: CASSEKPGYSYNEQFF. V is TRBV5-1 and J is TRBJ2-1; D perhaps matches TRBD1 (5 bases). Germline CDR1 reads SGHRS; CDR2 reads YFSETQ. This CDR3 region has 16 residues. V was pared by 4 bases and J by 4 bases, with 18 bases between.

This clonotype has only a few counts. CDR3 in amino acids: CASSPRGQGVDQPQHF. DNA for the CDR3: TGTGCCAGCAGCCCAAGGGGTCAGGGGGTTGATCAGCCCCAGCATTTT. The chain employs TRBV6-1 and TRBJ1-5, with TRBD1 identical over 7 bases. The CDR3 is 16 amino acids. V was clipped by 6 bases and J by 5 bases; unmatched bases: 13. Germline CDR1 MNHNS, CDR2 SASEGT.